This T cell receptor (beta chain) was recorded in a study of blood T cell repertoires in COVID-19. Measured with immunoSEQ multiplex PCR; TCRdb has only the in-frame clones, and not every one. Among 400,000 to 550,000 clones listed, nearly 90% were seen once. The V end was cut by 3 bases, the J end by 1 base, with 7 bases between. The CDR3 is made up of 14 amino acids. The germline gives CDR1 MDHEN, CDR2 SYDVKM. The specimen sequenced was PBMCs or T cells enriched from blood (not recorded which). J is TRBJ2-1 and V is TRBV28, with D hard to call. This clonotype originated in a young woman with acute COVID-19. The CDR3 sequence: CASSFQASYNEQFF. The DNA for the CDR3 is TGTGCCAGCAGTTTCCAGGCGTCCTACAATGAGCAGTTCTTC.